This T cell receptor (beta chain) was profiled in a study of blood T cells in healthy people across ages. The study, taken as a whole, reports: The fall in TCR beta diversity per million T cells was roughly linear with age.

CDR1 is MDHEN, CDR2 SYDVKM, per germline. Between the trimmed V and J ends, which lost 2 bases and 7 bases, there was a span of 12 bases. The CDR3 loop spans 14 amino acids. Through a sample-barcoded 5' primer and a J-beta primer mix, a second PCR was run for 7 to 11 cycles. TCRdb recomputed calls from the 5' RACE reads with MiXCR, one row per CDR3 protein. The sample gives approximately 800,000 distinct CDR3 sequences, about 42% of which show up once; about a sixth is in the top ten. Collection of 8.5 to 10 milliliters of peripheral blood was performed for each donor. About this clonotype itself: What it binds is unknown.

V gene TRBV28 combines with J gene TRBJ2-1; D unclear. Sequenced: blood. The clonotype originates from an elderly man in good health. For the CDR3, the DNA is TGTGCCAGCAGTTTAGGTAGGGCGTGGAATGAGCAGTTCTTC. This sequence encodes CASSLGRAWNEQFF.